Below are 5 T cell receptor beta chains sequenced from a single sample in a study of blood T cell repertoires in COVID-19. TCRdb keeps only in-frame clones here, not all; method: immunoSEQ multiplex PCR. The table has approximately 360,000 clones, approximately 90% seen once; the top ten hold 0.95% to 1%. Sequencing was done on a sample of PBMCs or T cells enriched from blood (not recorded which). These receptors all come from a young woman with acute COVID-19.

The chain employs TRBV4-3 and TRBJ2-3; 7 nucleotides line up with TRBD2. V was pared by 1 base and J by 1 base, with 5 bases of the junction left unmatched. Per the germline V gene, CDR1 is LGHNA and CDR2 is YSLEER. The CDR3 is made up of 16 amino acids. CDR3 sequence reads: CASSQGIRGGTDTQYF. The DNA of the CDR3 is TGCGCCAGCAGCCAAGGAATACGGGGGGGCACAGATACGCAGTATTTT.

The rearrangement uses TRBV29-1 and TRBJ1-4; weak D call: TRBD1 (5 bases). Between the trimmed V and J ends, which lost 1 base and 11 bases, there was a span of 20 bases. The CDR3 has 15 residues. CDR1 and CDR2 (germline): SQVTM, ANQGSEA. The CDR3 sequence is CSVEGGGAGAGKLFF. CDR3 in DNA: TGCAGCGTTGAAGGGGGAGGGGCTGGCGCCGGGAAACTGTTTTTT. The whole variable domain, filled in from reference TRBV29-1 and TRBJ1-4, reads SAVISQKPSRDICQRGTSLTIQCQVDSQVTMMFWYRQQPGQSLTLIATANQGSEATYESGFVIDKFPISRPNLTFSTLTVSNMSPEDSSIYLCSVEGGGAGAGKLFFGSGTQLSVL.

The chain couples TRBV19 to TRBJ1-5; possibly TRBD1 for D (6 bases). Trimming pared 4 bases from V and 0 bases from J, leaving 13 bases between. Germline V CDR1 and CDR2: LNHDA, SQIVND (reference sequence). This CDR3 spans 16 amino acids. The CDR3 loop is CASSTPTGYSNQPQHF. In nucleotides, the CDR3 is TGTGCCAGTAGTACTCCAACAGGGTATAGCAATCAGCCCCAGCATTTT.

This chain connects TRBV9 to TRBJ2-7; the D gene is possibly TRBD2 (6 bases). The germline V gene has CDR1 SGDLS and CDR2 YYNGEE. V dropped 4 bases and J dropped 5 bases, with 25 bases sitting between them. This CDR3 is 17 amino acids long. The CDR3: CASSLRGSAGAGDEQYF. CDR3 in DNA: TGTGCCAGCAGCCTCCGGGGGTCGGCAGGCGCTGGAGACGAGCAGTACTTC.

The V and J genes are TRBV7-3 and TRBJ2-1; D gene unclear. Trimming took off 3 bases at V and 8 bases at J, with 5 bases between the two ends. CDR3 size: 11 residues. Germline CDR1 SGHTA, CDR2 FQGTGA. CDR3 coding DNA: TGTGCCAGCAGCTTGGGCCATGAGCAGTTCTTC. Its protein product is CASSLGHEQFF.